This is a list of T cell receptor beta chains from one sample in a study of blood T cells in healthy people across ages. MiXCR, applied by TCRdb to the 5' RACE reads, yields one record per CDR3 protein. This sample has hundreds of thousands of distinct CDR3 sequences, with approximately 40% found just once. Sequences were obtained from blood. The source of these receptors is a man older than 75 in good health. Each CDR3 is given with its conserved first and last residue. D genes are given only for firm matches. Where a row states a size, it is once, few, many or the class of an expanded clone; other rows omit it.

d_gene: -; j_gene: TRBJ2-7; abundance: -; v_gene: TRBV9; CDR3aa: CASSEGGIPSYEQYF; CDR3nt: TGTGCCAGCAGCGAGGGGGGTATCCCCTCCTACGAGCAGTACTTC
d_gene: -; j_gene: TRBJ2-2; abundance: -; v_gene: TRBV24-1; CDR3aa: CATTDSGFPTGELFF; CDR3nt: TGTGCCACCACCGATTCGGGCTTCCCCACCGGGGAGCTGTTTTTT
d_gene: -; j_gene: TRBJ2-5; abundance: -; v_gene: TRBV5-6; CDR3aa: CASSDPVAGARGETQYF; CDR3nt: TGTGCCAGCAGCGACCCAGTCGCGGGGGCGCGTGGAGAGACCCAGTACTTC
d_gene: -; j_gene: TRBJ2-5; abundance: few; v_gene: TRBV14; CDR3aa: CASSQEYGTLQETQYF; CDR3nt: TGTGCCAGCAGCCAAGAATACGGGACACTCCAAGAGACCCAGTACTTC
d_gene: -; j_gene: TRBJ2-1; abundance: many; v_gene: TRBV7-2; CDR3aa: CASSSQSIGEQFF; CDR3nt: TGTGCCAGCAGCTCCCAGAGCATCGGTGAGCAGTTCTTC
d_gene: TRBD2; j_gene: TRBJ2-1; abundance: -; v_gene: TRBV6-2/TRBV6-3; CDR3aa: CASSWTSGRAGNEQFF; CDR3nt: TGTGCCAGCAGTTGGACTAGCGGGAGGGCCGGGAATGAGCAGTTCTTC
d_gene: -; j_gene: TRBJ2-7; abundance: -; v_gene: TRBV21-1; CDR3aa: CASSKEAGSYEQYF; CDR3nt: TGTGCCAGCAGCAAAGAGGCAGGATCCTACGAGCAGTACTTC
d_gene: -; j_gene: TRBJ2-1; abundance: few; v_gene: TRBV6-4; CDR3aa: CASSPQGLNEQFF; CDR3nt: TGTGCCAGCAGTCCACAGGGCCTGAATGAGCAGTTCTTC
d_gene: TRBD2; j_gene: TRBJ2-5; abundance: -; v_gene: TRBV6-2/TRBV6-3; CDR3aa: CASSYGLAGGDEQYF; CDR3nt: TGTGCCAGCAGTTATGGACTAGCGGGAGGTGATGAGCAGTACTTC
d_gene: -; j_gene: TRBJ1-1; abundance: -; v_gene: TRBV20-1; CDR3aa: CSVQATDTEAFF; CDR3nt: TGCAGTGTTCAGGCGACGGACACTGAAGCTTTCTTT
d_gene: -; j_gene: TRBJ2-4; abundance: -; v_gene: TRBV20-1; CDR3aa: CSVRVWQGVNIQYF; CDR3nt: TGCAGTGTTAGAGTTTGGCAGGGAGTTAACATTCAGTACTTC
d_gene: TRBD2; j_gene: TRBJ2-7; abundance: many; v_gene: TRBV9; CDR3aa: CASSVAPSRPAGGPTYEQYF; CDR3nt: TGTGCCAGCAGCGTAGCCCCGAGTCGTCCAGCGGGAGGGCCCACCTACGAGCAGTACTTC
d_gene: -; j_gene: TRBJ1-5; abundance: few; v_gene: TRBV27; CDR3aa: CASRKTDNQPQHF; CDR3nt: TGTGCCAGCAGGAAGACGGATAATCAGCCCCAGCATTTT
d_gene: TRBD1; j_gene: TRBJ1-2; abundance: -; v_gene: TRBV6-6; CDR3aa: CASSLGTENYGYTF; CDR3nt: TGTGCCAGCAGTCTAGGGACAGAGAACTATGGCTACACCTTC
d_gene: TRBD1; j_gene: TRBJ1-4; abundance: -; v_gene: TRBV20-1; CDR3aa: CSAPQTGGFEKLFF; CDR3nt: TGCAGTGCTCCGCAGACAGGGGGATTTGAAAAACTGTTTTTT
d_gene: -; j_gene: TRBJ2-5; abundance: -; v_gene: TRBV9; CDR3aa: CASSPTGTQWGEQYF; CDR3nt: TGTGCCAGCAGCCCAACCGGGACCCAATGGGGGGAGCAGTACTTC
d_gene: TRBD2; j_gene: TRBJ2-7; abundance: few; v_gene: TRBV27; CDR3aa: CASRTSGSYEQYF; CDR3nt: TGTGCCAGCCGGACTAGCGGGAGCTACGAGCAGTACTTC
d_gene: -; j_gene: TRBJ2-7; abundance: few; v_gene: TRBV3-1; CDR3aa: CASSQWSSYEQYF; CDR3nt: TGTGCCAGCAGCCAGTGGAGCTCCTACGAGCAGTACTTC
d_gene: -; j_gene: TRBJ1-2; abundance: once; v_gene: TRBV28; CDR3aa: CASSAEPCGYTF; CDR3nt: TGTGCCAGCAGTGCTGAACCTTGTGGCTACACCTTC
d_gene: -; j_gene: TRBJ1-2; abundance: -; v_gene: TRBV6-5; CDR3aa: CASREGQAPGDGYTF; CDR3nt: TGTGCCAGCAGAGAAGGGCAGGCCCCTGGCGATGGCTACACCTTC
d_gene: TRBD1; j_gene: TRBJ1-5; abundance: -; v_gene: TRBV12-3/TRBV12-4; CDR3aa: CASSPPTGAAGITNQPQHF; CDR3nt: TGTGCCAGCAGCCCTCCTACAGGGGCCGCTGGAATTACCAATCAGCCCCAGCATTTT
d_gene: TRBD1; j_gene: TRBJ2-7; abundance: -; v_gene: TRBV6-6; CDR3aa: CAGSYFPIRDRGGEQYF; CDR3nt: TGTGCCGGCAGTTACTTCCCTATCCGGGACAGGGGAGGCGAGCAGTACTTC
d_gene: TRBD2; j_gene: TRBJ2-5; abundance: -; v_gene: TRBV7-3; CDR3aa: CASSLHPSGNNEQYF; CDR3nt: TGTGCCAGCAGCTTACACCCTAGCGGAAACAATGAGCAGTACTTC
d_gene: -; j_gene: TRBJ2-2; abundance: -; v_gene: TRBV29-1; CDR3aa: CSVGSDLNTGELFF; CDR3nt: TGCAGCGTTGGGTCGGATTTGAACACCGGGGAGCTGTTTTTT
d_gene: -; j_gene: TRBJ1-1; abundance: -; v_gene: TRBV4-2; CDR3aa: CASSQRNGNTEAFF; CDR3nt: TGTGCCAGCAGCCAACGTAACGGGAACACTGAAGCTTTCTTT
d_gene: TRBD2; j_gene: TRBJ2-3; abundance: many; v_gene: TRBV7-2; CDR3aa: CASSLGAGPDTQYF; CDR3nt: TGTGCCAGCAGCTTAGGAGCGGGGCCAGATACGCAGTATTTT
d_gene: TRBD1; j_gene: TRBJ1-6; abundance: few; v_gene: TRBV20-1; CDR3aa: CSARPGQSNSPLHF; CDR3nt: TGCAGTGCTAGACCGGGACAGTCTAATTCACCCCTCCACTTT
d_gene: -; j_gene: TRBJ2-7; abundance: few; v_gene: TRBV9; CDR3aa: CASSVEDGGPYEQYF; CDR3nt: TGTGCCAGCAGCGTAGAAGACGGCGGGCCCTACGAGCAGTACTTC
d_gene: -; j_gene: TRBJ2-1; abundance: -; v_gene: TRBV20-1; CDR3aa: CSAQGGTYNEQFF; CDR3nt: TGCAGTGCCCAGGGGGGTACCTACAATGAGCAGTTCTTC
d_gene: -; j_gene: TRBJ2-7; abundance: many; v_gene: TRBV5-1; CDR3aa: CASSLTTDFYYEQYF; CDR3nt: TGCGCCAGCAGCCTAACGACAGACTTCTACTACGAGCAGTACTTC
d_gene: TRBD2; j_gene: TRBJ2-7; abundance: -; v_gene: TRBV14; CDR3aa: CASSQGLALYEQYF; CDR3nt: TGTGCCAGCAGCCAGGGACTAGCACTATACGAGCAGTACTTC